The 11 T cell receptor beta chains below all came from one sample that was sequenced in a study of shared clonotypes between healthy human individuals. Method: immunoSEQ multiplex PCR; TCRdb's copy keeps in-frame clones and lacks some. The sample yields some 2.1 million clones, roughly 95% seen once. Positive CCR7 selection of CD45RO-negative cells yielded the naive CD8 cells, and terminally differentiated effector memory CD45RA+ cells were excluded. Input material: naive CD8+ T cells from PBMCs. These receptors all come from a man aged 18 to 29 in good health. Some clones in this sample may be carry-over from other donors' samples.

CDR3 bases: TGTGCCAGCAGTCGACCCCCGGCAGAGAATGGCTATGGCTACACCTTC. It yields the protein CASSRPPAENGYGYTF. The chain couples TRBV7-9 to TRBJ1-2, with unresolved D. V lost 6 bases and J lost 4, with 21 bases in between. Germline V gives CDR1 SEHNR, CDR2 FQNEAQ (reference sequence). The CDR3 is 16 residues long. The complete variable domain, with remaining parts taken from reference TRBV7-9 and TRBJ1-2, reads DTGVSQNPRHKITKRGQNVTFRCDPISEHNRLYWYRQTLGQGPEFLTYFQNEAQLEKSRLLSDRFSAERPKGSFSTLEIQRTEQGDSAMYLCASSRPPAENGYGYTFGSGTRLTVV.

V is TRBV6-1 and J is TRBJ1-3; D call uncertain. Per the germline V gene, CDR1 is MNHNS and CDR2 is SASEGT. This CDR3 comprises 14 residues. Trimming took off 5 bases at V and 0 bases at J, with 8 bases between the two ends. The CDR3 here is CASSPSGSGNTIYF. The CDR3 nucleotides read TGTGCCAGCAGTCCGTCGGGCTCTGGAAACACCATATATTTT.

The chain has TRBV11-2 and TRBJ2-2; D is unclear. Trimming took 5 bases from V and 6 from J, leaving 10 bases between them. In germline, CDR1 is SGHAT, CDR2 FQNNGV. This CDR3 contains 13 residues. The CDR3 region is CASSPGGAGELFF. CDR3 DNA: TGTGCCAGCAGCCCCGGTGGGGCCGGGGAGCTGTTTTTT.

This chain joins TRBV6-1 and TRBJ2-7, with D tentatively TRBD1 (5 bases). Trimming stripped 10 bases from V and 3 bases from J, with 13 bases between. Germline loops: CDR1 MNHNS, CDR2 SASEGT. The CDR3 is made up of 12 amino acids. CDR3 nucleotides: TGTGCCACCTATGACAGATACTACGAGCAGTACTTC. Its protein product is CATYDRYYEQYF.

The chain links TRBV7-9 to TRBJ2-7; no definite D call. The CDR3 contains 14 residues. V shed 3 bases and J shed 3 bases, with 12 bases lying between them. The germline CDR1 and CDR2 sequences are SEHNR and FQNEAQ (reference sequence). CDR3 loop: CASSFPGPLYEQYF. The DNA of the CDR3 is TGTGCCAGCAGCTTCCCGGGTCCCCTCTACGAGCAGTACTTC.

V is TRBV6-1 and J is TRBJ1-1, with no clear D. Trimming took 8 bases from V and 1 from J, leaving 17 bases between them. In germline, CDR1 is MNHNS, CDR2 SASEGT. The CDR3 has 15 residues. CDR3 bases: TGTGCCAGCCTTTATTTCGTGTATTCGAACACTGAAGCTTTCTTT. Amino acid sequence: CASLYFVYSNTEAFF.

The chain recombines TRBV7-9 with TRBJ2-1; D not certain. Germline V lookup: CDR1 SEHNR, CDR2 FQNEAQ (reference sequence). The CDR3 is made up of 12 amino acids. Deletions cut 5 bases from V and 5 bases from J, with 7 bases between. The CDR3 here is CASSPMNNEQFF. The CDR3 DNA reads TGTGCCAGCAGCCCCATGAACAATGAGCAGTTCTTC. Full variable domain (rest looked up from reference TRBV7-9 and TRBJ2-1): DTGVSQNPRHKITKRGQNVTFRCDPISEHNRLYWYRQTLGQGPEFLTYFQNEAQLEKSRLLSDRFSAERPKGSFSTLEIQRTEQGDSAMYLCASSPMNNEQFFGPGTRLTVL.

V is TRBV30 and J is TRBJ1-1, with D maybe TRBD1 (5 bases). The CDR3 totals 15 residues. The V end lost 2 bases, the J end lost 1 base, and 14 bases lay between the germline ends. The germline V gene encodes CDR1 GTSNPN and CDR2 SVGIG (reference sequence). The CDR3 nucleotides are TGTGCCTGGAGTACGGGGCTTGAGGAGAACACTGAAGCTTTCTTT. Translating it yields CAWSTGLEENTEAFF.

V gene TRBV11-2 combines with J gene TRBJ2-7; 10 nucleotides align to TRBD1. Germline values: CDR1 SGHAT, CDR2 FQNNGV. The CDR3 has 14 residues. With V trimmed by 5 bases and J by 3 bases, 4 bases remained unmatched. The CDR3 sequence is CASSEGQGYYEQYF. The CDR3 DNA reads TGTGCCAGCAGCGAGGGACAGGGGTACTACGAGCAGTACTTC.

The chain has TRBV6-4 and TRBJ2-1; the match to TRBD2 covers 14 bases. The ends lost 2 bases at V and 6 bases at J; junction bases unmatched: 0. The germline gives CDR1 MRHNA, CDR2 SNTAGT. The CDR3 runs 15 residues. CDR3 coding DNA: TGTGCCAGCAGTGACGGACTAGCGGGAGGCAATGAGCAGTTCTTC. Its protein product is CASSDGLAGGNEQFF.

In regard to this clone: Being one base from a much bigger clone, this may be a read error. DNA of the CDR3: TGTGCCAGCAGATGGGACAGCTCCTACGAGCAGTACTTC. This gives the protein CASRWDSSYEQYF. The chain is built from TRBV2 and TRBJ2-7, with 7 bases identical to TRBD1. The CDR3 length is 13 residues. Germline V gene data show CDR1 as SNHLY and CDR2 as FYNNEI. The trim removed 6 bases at V and 0 bases at J, leaving 2 bases unmatched.